The present TCR beta chain was sequenced within a study of blood T cell repertoires in COVID-19. TCRdb keeps only in-frame clones here, not all; method: immunoSEQ multiplex PCR. The sample lists approximately 100,000 clones, about 80% occurring once. This clone occurred a few times. The V segment lost 0 bases and the J segment 5 bases; nucleotides outside the gene matches: 7. From germline, CDR1 is MRHNA and CDR2 SNTAGT. CDR3 length: 16 amino acids. The specimen was peripheral blood. The J gene is TRBJ2-7, the V gene TRBV6-4; 10 bases map to TRBD2. The receptor's source is a man in his 70s with acute or convalescent COVID-19. The CDR3 DNA reads TGTGCCAGCAGTGACTCGGCAGCGGGAGGGCCACACGAGCAGTACTTC. Its translation: CASSDSAAGGPHEQYF.